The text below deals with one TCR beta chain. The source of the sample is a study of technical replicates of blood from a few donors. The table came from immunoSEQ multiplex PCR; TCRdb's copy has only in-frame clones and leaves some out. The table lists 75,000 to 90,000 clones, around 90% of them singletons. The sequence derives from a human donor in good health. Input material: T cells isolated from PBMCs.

The CDR3 region is CASSFQLAVYNEQFF. Written as DNA, the CDR3 is TGTGCCAGCAGCTTCCAACTAGCCGTTTACAATGAGCAGTTCTTC. The chain couples TRBV11-2 to TRBJ2-1, with D maybe TRBD2 (6 bases). Trimming pared 3 bases from V and 4 bases from J, leaving 13 bases between. The CDR3 is made up of 15 amino acids. Looked up from germline, CDR1 is SGHAT and CDR2 is FQNNGV.